The clone carrying this T cell receptor (beta chain) was counted a few times. The sample belongs to a study of beta chain features in type 1 diabetes. TCRB transcripts that were expressed got sequenced, as all of the isolated RNA had been reverse transcribed. TCRdb's table, derived via immunoSEQ multiplex PCR, lists solely in-frame clones and lacks some. The sample lists some 160,000 clones, roughly 9.1% occurring once. The CDR3 loop spans 13 amino acids. Germline CDR1 MNHEY, CDR2 SMNVEV (reference sequence). The V end was cut by 1 base, the J end by 5 bases, with 8 bases between. Sequencing used central memory CD4+ T cells from blood. V usage is TRBV27 and J usage is TRBJ2-5; no reliable D call. This TCR came from a woman between 18 and 29 years old in good health. The CDR3 sequence: CASSLLRWETQYF. The DNA of the CDR3 is TGTGCCAGCAGTTTATTGCGCTGGGAGACCCAGTACTTC.